The source of this T cell receptor beta chain is a study of T cell responses to AZD1222 COVID-19 vaccine (dated by TCRdb to about 2021). Regarding the study in general: TCR sequencing covered fewer than 250 trial participants: 200 to 220 given two doses of AZD1222 and approximately 26 given two doses of MenACWY control vaccine. Enrollment into the trials was organized by age into subgroups of 18-55, 56-69 and 70-plus years, and those subgroups contained about 150, 27 and 61 TCR-sequenced participants, respectively. Broad study findings and their caveats: CD4 TCRs associated with the vaccine covered the entire spike protein, and the dominant responses were in regions 160-218 and 743-854. Only five to seven AZD1222 recipients were SARS-CoV-2 seropositive at baseline, limiting conclusions about previously exposed vaccinees. Nearly half of unique spike-specific TCRs reportedly recognized epitopes outside regions mutated in the B.1.351 and B.1.1.7 variants. Participants were mostly white British, with more females than males. The authors suggested clonal diversity may have been underestimated. The 56-69-year group was small, and its depth increase did not reach significance, likely because of low power. After two AZD1222 doses, spike-specific TCR breadth and depth were significantly higher than at day 0 and than in MenACWY recipients. Because no day 14 peak-response samples were available, the repertoires could be characterized only after the peak T cell response.

Taken from the germline V gene, the CDR1 and CDR2 loops are SGHRS and YFSETQ. V is shortened by 0 bases, J by 5 bases, and the region joining them spans 14 bases. Spanning cysteine to phenylalanine, the CDR3 consists of 15 amino acids. Only the CDR3 portion is preserved as DNA: 45 bases, with reading frame beginning at the first base. According to the study, the label for this sample's time point signals: about 28 days (+/-7) after the second vaccine dose. AZD1222 recipients whose second dose came at about 4 weeks and those whose second dose came at about 12 weeks were combined into one group, since spike-specific TCR depth and breadth did not differ between the two schedules. Samples from vaccinated people were obtained from the UK trials COV001 and COV002, which included a single-blind randomized controlled phase 2/3 trial of AZD1222 (ChAdOx1 nCoV-19) in healthy adults. For TCRbeta chain sequencing, PBMC samples from trial participants were taken at day 0 and at day 28 after the second dose.

With regard to this clone: What antigen it recognizes has not been identified. One base away there is no much larger clone; base qualities are not given.

The CDR3 regions of human TCRbeta chains were subjected to immunosequencing. From the authors' description of their analysis: TCRs in the repertoires were matched against a reference library of SARS-CoV-2-specific TCRs that had been generated with the MIRA antigen-specificity platform. Breadth was defined as the fraction of unique TCRs that were SARS-CoV-2-associated. Depth was defined as the fraction of total T cells that were SARS-CoV-2-associated. Using the MIRA data, each spike-specific TCR was mapped to the spike region that the TCR reacts to and placed in a CD4 or CD8 class. Log10-transformed breadth and depth values were compared by one-way ANOVA with Sidak's multiple comparisons tests. TCRdb stores this immuneACCESS table with in-frame sequences only. Part of the clones is absent; in the studies checked, under half of the shortfall reflects unresolved V genes, and no reason is known for the rest. That table furnishes V, J and clone size, whereas the DNA furnished D and trimming. Within this sample are about 35,000 clones, with approximately 90% of them counted one time only. Roughly 9.6% of the sample is taken by the ten largest.

The clonotype was recovered from an adult who received the AZD1222 COVID-19 vaccine. The rearranged segments are TRBV5-1 and TRBJ1-1; TRBD1 is a possible D gene, resting on 6 matching bases. The source was peripheral blood, collected 28 days after the second AZD1222 dose. The sequenced DNA is TGCGCCAGCAGCTTGGCCCCAGGGGAAGGAACTGAAGCTTTCTTT. This translates into CASSLAPGEGTEAFF. Here the CDR3 is joined to the reference TRBV5-1 and TRBJ1-1 genes, and the full variable domain is: KAGVTQTPRYLIKTRGQQVTLSCSPISGHRSVSWYQQTPGQGLQFLFEYFSETQRNKGNFPGRFSGRQFSNSRSEMNVSTLELGDSALYLCASSLAPGEGTEAFFGQGTRLTVV.